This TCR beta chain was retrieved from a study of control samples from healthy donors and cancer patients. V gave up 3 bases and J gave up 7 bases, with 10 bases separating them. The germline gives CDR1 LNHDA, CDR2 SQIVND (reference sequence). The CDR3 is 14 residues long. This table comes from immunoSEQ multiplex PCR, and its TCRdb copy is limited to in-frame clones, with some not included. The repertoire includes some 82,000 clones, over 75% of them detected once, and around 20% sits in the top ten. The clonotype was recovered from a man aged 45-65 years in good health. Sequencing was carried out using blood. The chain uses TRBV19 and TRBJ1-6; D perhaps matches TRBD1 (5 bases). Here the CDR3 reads CASSMRGENSPLHF. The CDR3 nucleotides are TGTGCCAGTAGTATGCGGGGGGAAAATTCACCCCTCCACTTT.